The 5 T cell receptor beta chains below come from one sample, sequenced in a study of OX40 agonist ivuxolimab in advanced cancers. Sequenced by immunoSEQ multiplex PCR; TCRdb stores in-frame clones only, minus some. The sample comprises fewer than 85,000 clones, 91% of which are singletons, and approximately 2.2% rests with the top ten. The input for sequencing was CD4+ or CD8+ T cells sorted from blood, taken in a trial of the OX40 agonist ivuxolimab. Every receptor here comes from an adult with an advanced solid tumor such as melanoma, head and neck, liver or kidney cancer.

This chain joins TRBV11-3 and TRBJ1-4; D is perhaps TRBD1 (5 bases). Germline CDR1 reads SGHNT; CDR2 reads YENEEA. V shed 5 bases and J shed 7 bases, with 14 bases lying between them. CDR3 length: 14 residues. The CDR3, as DNA: TGTGCCAGCAGCCAGGCGGGGGGTGTTGAAAAACTGTTTTTT. Translated, it gives CASSQAGGVEKLFF.

The chain has TRBV5-6 and TRBJ1-4; unclear D gene. The ends were cut back, 4 bases at V and 0 bases at J, with 7 bases in the middle. The CDR3 is 14 residues long. Germline V gives CDR1 SGHDT, CDR2 YYEEEE. CDR3: CASSRDSTNEKLFF. The CDR3 DNA reads as TGTGCCAGCAGCCGAGATTCAACTAATGAAAAACTGTTTTTT.

This clone appeared once. The rearrangement links TRBV21-1 to TRBJ2-7. TRBV21-1 is marked as a pseudogene. The CDR3 has 18 amino acids. CDR3 in amino acids: CASSKATRGWTTSYEQYF. CDR3 coding DNA: TGTGCCAGCAGCAAAGCCACTAGGGGGTGGACTACATCCTACGAGCAGTACTTC.

The rearrangement links TRBV18 to TRBJ2-7; the match to TRBD1 covers 9 bases. V was pared by 1 base and J by 5 bases, with 6 bases of the junction left unmatched. The length of the CDR3 is 15 residues. Germline values: CDR1 KGHSH, CDR2 LQKENI. The CDR3 coding sequence is TGTGCCAGCTCACCACAACAGGGGGCAGCTCACGAGCAGTACTTC. Amino acids: CASSPQQGAAHEQYF.

V is TRBV6-1 and J is TRBJ1-1; tentatively, D is TRBD1 (5 bases). Germline-derived CDR1 and CDR2 are MNHNS and SASEGT. The germline V and J ends were trimmed by 6 bases and 0 bases, with 14 bases remaining between them. The CDR3 contains 15 residues. DNA of the CDR3: TGTGCCAGCAGGACACAACAGGCAATGAACACTGAAGCTTTCTTT. It is translated as CASRTQQAMNTEAFF.